A selection of T cell receptor beta chains follows, all from one sample in a study of shared clonotypes between healthy human individuals. Sequencing used immunoSEQ multiplex PCR; TCRdb keeps in-frame clones, though not all of them. The table shows about 2.1 million clones, with just over 90% occurring only once. Material: naive CD8+ T cells from PBMCs. The receptor source for this set is a man aged 18 to 35 in good health. Some clones in this sample may be carry-over from other donors' samples. The CDR3 runs from the conserved cysteine through the conserved F or W. The D gene is left open where the match is weak. Where a row states a size, it is once, few, many or the class of an expanded clone; other rows omit it.

NA,TRBJ2-3,TRBV9,NA,CASSVSGKGGTDTQYF,TGTGCCAGCAGCGTATCCGGGAAAGGAGGCACAGATACGCAGTATTTT
NA,TRBJ2-1,TRBV27,NA,CASSPLLATTNEQFF,TGTGCCAGCAGTCCATTACTAGCTACCACCAATGAGCAGTTCTTC
NA,TRBJ2-5,TRBV13,TRBD2,CASSVSGRAEETQYF,TGTGCCAGCAGCGTTAGCGGGAGGGCCGAAGAGACCCAGTACTTC
NA,TRBJ2-1,TRBV29-1,NA,CSVLVNEQFF,TGCAGCGTTCTAGTGAACGAGCAGTTCTTC
NA,TRBJ2-1,TRBV7-9,NA,CASSPGTYDSYNEQFF,TGTGCCAGCAGCCCTGGGACTTATGACTCCTACAATGAGCAGTTCTTC
NA,TRBJ1-1,TRBV5-5,NA,CASRKRGGNTEAFF,TGTGCCAGCAGGAAAAGGGGCGGGAACACTGAAGCTTTCTTT
NA,TRBJ2-3,TRBV19,TRBD2,CATEGLAGDTQYF,TGTGCCACCGAAGGACTAGCGGGGGATACGCAGTATTTT
NA,TRBJ1-3,TRBV30,NA,CAWSRGAGGNTIYF,TGTGCCTGGAGTAGGGGGGCTGGTGGAAACACCATATATTTT
NA,TRBJ1-2,TRBV7-9,TRBD1,CASSRNRGSSPNYGYTF,TGTGCCAGCAGTCGAAACAGGGGATCATCTCCCAACTATGGCTACACCTTC
NA,TRBJ2-5,TRBV9,NA,CASSVQSGGIETQYF,TGTGCCAGCAGCGTGCAGTCCGGCGGAATAGAGACCCAGTACTTC
once,TRBJ1-2,TRBV28,NA,CASSLYGVGDGYTF,TGTGCCAGCAGTTTATACGGGGTTGGGGATGGCTACACCTTC
few,TRBJ1-2,TRBV9,NA,CASHDGNYGYTF,TGTGCCAGCCACGACGGAAACTATGGCTACACCTTC
NA,TRBJ2-3,TRBV27,NA,CASSLLRPTSTDTQYF,TGTGCCAGCAGTTTGTTAAGGCCGACTAGCACAGATACGCAGTATTTT
NA,TRBJ1-5,TRBV19,NA,CASSFRGGNQPQHF,TGTGCCAGTAGTTTTCGGGGAGGGAATCAGCCCCAGCATTTT
NA,TRBJ2-7,TRBV11-2,NA,CAKGEPLGKGYEQYF,TGTGCAAAAGGGGAACCCCTGGGGAAGGGCTACGAGCAGTACTTC
once,TRBJ1-2,TRBV18,NA,CASSPYKHYGYTF,TGTGCCAGCTCACCCTATAAACACTATGGCTACACCTTC
NA,TRBJ2-3,TRBV28,NA,CASEISEGDTQYF,TGTGCTTCCGAAATATCCGAAGGAGATACGCAGTATTTT